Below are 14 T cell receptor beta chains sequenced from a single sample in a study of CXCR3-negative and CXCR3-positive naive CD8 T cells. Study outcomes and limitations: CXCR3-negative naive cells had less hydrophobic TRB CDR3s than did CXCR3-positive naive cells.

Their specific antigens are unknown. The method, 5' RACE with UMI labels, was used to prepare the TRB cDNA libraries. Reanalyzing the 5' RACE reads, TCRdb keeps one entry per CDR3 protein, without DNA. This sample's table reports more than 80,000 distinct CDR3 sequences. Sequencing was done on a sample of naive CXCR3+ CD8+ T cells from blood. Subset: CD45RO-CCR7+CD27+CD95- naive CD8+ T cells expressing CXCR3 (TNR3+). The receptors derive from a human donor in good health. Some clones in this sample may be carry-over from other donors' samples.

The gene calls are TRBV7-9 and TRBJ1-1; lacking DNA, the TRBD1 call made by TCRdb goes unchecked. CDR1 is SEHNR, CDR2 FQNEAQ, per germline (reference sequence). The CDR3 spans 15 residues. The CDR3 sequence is CASSFISGMNTEAFF. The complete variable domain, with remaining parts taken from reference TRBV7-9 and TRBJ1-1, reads DTGVSQNPRHKITKRGQNVTFRCDPISEHNRLYWYRQTLGQGPEFLTYFQNEAQLEKSRLLSDRFSAERPKGSFSTLEIQRTEQGDSAMYLCASSFISGMNTEAFFGQGTRLTVV.

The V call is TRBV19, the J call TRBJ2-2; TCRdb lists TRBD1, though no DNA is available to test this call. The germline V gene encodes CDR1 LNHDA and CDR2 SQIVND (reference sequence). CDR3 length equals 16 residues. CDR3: CASSIAGTGYGGELFF.

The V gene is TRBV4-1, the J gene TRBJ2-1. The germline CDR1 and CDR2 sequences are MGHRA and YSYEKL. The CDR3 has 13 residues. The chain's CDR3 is CASSQVPLNEQFF.

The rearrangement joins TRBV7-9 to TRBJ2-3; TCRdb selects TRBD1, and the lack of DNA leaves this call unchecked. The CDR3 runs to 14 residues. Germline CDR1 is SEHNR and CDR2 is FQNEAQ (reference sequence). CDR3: CATSMGASTDTQYF.

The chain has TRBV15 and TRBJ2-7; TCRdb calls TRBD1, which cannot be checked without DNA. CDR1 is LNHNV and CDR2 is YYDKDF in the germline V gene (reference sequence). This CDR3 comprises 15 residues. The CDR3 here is CATSSPRDGAYEQYF.

The CDR3 here is CASSPQGAAGANVLTF. The chain couples TRBV3-1 to TRBJ2-6; TCRdb's D call of TRBD1 is untestable without DNA. Per germline, CDR1 LGHDT and CDR2 YNNKEL (reference sequence). The CDR3 length is 16 residues.

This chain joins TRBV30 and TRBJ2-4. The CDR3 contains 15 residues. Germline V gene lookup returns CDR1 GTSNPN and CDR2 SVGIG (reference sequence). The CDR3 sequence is CAWSVSPRGKNIQYF.

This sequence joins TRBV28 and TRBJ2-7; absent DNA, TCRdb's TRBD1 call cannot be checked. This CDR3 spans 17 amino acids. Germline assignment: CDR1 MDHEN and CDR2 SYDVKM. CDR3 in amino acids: CASSPLGQGGTAYEQYF.

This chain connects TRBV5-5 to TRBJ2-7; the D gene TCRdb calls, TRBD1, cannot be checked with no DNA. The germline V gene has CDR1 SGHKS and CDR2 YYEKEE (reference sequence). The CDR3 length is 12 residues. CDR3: CASSLWGNEQYF.

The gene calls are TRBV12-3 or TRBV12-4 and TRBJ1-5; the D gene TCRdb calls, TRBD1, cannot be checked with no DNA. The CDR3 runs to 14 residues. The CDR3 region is CASSFEGANQPQHF.

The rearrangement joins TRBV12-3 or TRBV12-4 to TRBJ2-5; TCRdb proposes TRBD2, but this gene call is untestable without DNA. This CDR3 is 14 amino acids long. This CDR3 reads CASSSRDSGETQYF.

CDR3: CASVGLGGNTEAFF. The gene calls are TRBV6-6 and TRBJ1-1. The CDR3 consists of 14 residues. Germline V lookup: CDR1 MNHNY, CDR2 SVGAGI (reference sequence).

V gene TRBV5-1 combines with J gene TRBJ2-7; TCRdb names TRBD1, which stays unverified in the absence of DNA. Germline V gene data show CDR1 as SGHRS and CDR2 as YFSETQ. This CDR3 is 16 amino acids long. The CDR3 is CASSQTGMFADYEQYF.

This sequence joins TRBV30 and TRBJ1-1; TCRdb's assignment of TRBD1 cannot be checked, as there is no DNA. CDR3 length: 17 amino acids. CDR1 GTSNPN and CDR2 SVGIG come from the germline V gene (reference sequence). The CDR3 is CAWSNSTGGTLGTEAFF.